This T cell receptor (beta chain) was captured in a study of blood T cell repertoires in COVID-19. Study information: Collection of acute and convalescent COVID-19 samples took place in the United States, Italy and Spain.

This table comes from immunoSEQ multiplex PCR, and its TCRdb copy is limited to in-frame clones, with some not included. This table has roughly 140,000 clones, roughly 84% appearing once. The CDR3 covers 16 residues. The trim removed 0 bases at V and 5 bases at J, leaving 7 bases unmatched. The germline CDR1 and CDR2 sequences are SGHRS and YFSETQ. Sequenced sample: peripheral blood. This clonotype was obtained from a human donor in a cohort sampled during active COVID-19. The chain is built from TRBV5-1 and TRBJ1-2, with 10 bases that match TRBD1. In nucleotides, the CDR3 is TGCGCCAGCAGCTTGGGCCACCCGGGACAGGGGTATGGCTACACCTTC. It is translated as CASSLGHPGQGYGYTF.